A single sample gave rise to the 25 T cell receptor beta chains below, sequenced in a study of regulatory T cells in long-lasting Graves disease. Arm-PCR of CDR3 regions and iRepertoire HTBI primers were the basis on which TCR beta libraries were built. TCRdb reprocessed the multiplex PCR reads via MiXCR and lists one record per CDR3 protein. Altogether a few hundred thousand distinct CDR3 sequences are present, about 14% being singletons, with the ten largest covering under 10%. As for time point: newly diagnosed GD, antithyroid drugs for less than 3 months. From RNA extracted from PBMCs, the TCR library was made. The same data also contributed to another study, on T cells in Graves' hyperthyroidism and ophthalmopathy.

Sequencing used peripheral blood mononuclear cells (PBMCs), obtained at new diagnosis, from a patient treated with antithyroid drugs. The receptor set was obtained from a young man with Graves disease.

The chain has TRBV6-9 and TRBJ1-6; no definite D call. This CDR3 spans 14 amino acids. Between the trimmed V and J ends, which lost 3 bases and 11 bases, there was a span of 14 bases. Germline assignment: CDR1 MNHGY and CDR2 SVAAGI. The CDR3 loop reads CASSYRREDTPLHF. CDR3 DNA: TGTGCCAGCAGTTACCGAAGGGAGGATACACCCCTCCACTTT.

This chain uses TRBV4-1 with TRBJ2-5; weak D call: TRBD2 (6 bases). The CDR3 runs to 15 residues. Germline loops: CDR1 MGHRA, CDR2 YSYEKL. Between the trimmed V and J ends, which lost 2 bases and 5 bases, there was a span of 15 bases. CDR3 loop: CASSQRGFDGETQYF. The CDR3 DNA reads as TGCGCCAGCAGCCAACGGGGGTTTGATGGCGAGACCCAGTACTTC.

This chain uses TRBV2 with TRBJ2-1; tentatively, D is TRBD1 or TRBD2 (5 bases each). The CDR3 contains 14 residues. Trimming cost V 5 bases and J 12 bases, with 20 bases left between them. The germline V gene has CDR1 SNHLY and CDR2 FYNNEI. The CDR3 loop reads CASSTTSQGVGQFF. In nucleotides, the CDR3 is TGTGCCAGCAGTACCACCAGCCAGGGAGTAGGGCAGTTCTTC.

Many counts were recorded for this clonotype. This chain links TRBV20-1 with TRBJ1-1; TRBD1 agrees at 8 bases. J gave up 7 bases and V 6 bases, and 16 bases lay outside the gene matches. This CDR3 contains 15 residues. CDR1 is DFQATT, CDR2 SNEGSKA, per germline (reference sequence). The CDR3 region is CSARTGLALSSEAFF. The CDR3 DNA is TGCAGTGCCAGGACAGGGTTAGCCCTCAGCAGTGAAGCTTTCTTT.

The gene calls are TRBV19 and TRBJ2-1; 9 nucleotides match TRBD1. J was trimmed by 2 bases and V by 5 bases; bases with no gene match: 7. This CDR3 region has 16 residues. Germline CDR1 is LNHDA and CDR2 is SQIVND (reference sequence). The CDR3 DNA is TGTGCCAGTAGTCCCACAGGGGGCGCAGCCTACAATGAGCAGTTCTTC. This encodes CASSPTGGAAYNEQFF.

This clonotype was counted many times. The chain is built from TRBV29-1 and TRBJ2-5, with 8 positions matching TRBD1. The germline V gene encodes CDR1 SQVTM and CDR2 ANQGSEA. This CDR3 is built from 13 residues. After removal of 6 bases from V and 2 bases from J, the junction contained 5 bases not matched to a gene. The CDR3 DNA reads as TGCAGCGTGGACAGGGAGGCGCAAGAGACCCAGTACTTC. It specifies CSVDREAQETQYF.

This clonotype appeared many times. The chain combines TRBV10-3 with TRBJ2-1; D might be TRBD2 (6 bases). Trimming took off 2 bases at V and 8 bases at J, with 19 bases between the two ends. The CDR3 is made up of 16 amino acids. Germline V gene sequence: CDR1 ENHRY, CDR2 SYGVKD. CDR3 nucleotide sequence: TGTGCCATCAGTGAGAGGAAGGCGGGAAAAAAGGATGAGCAGTTCTTC. Translated: CAISERKAGKKDEQFF.

This clonotype has ten or more counts. The chain is built from TRBV12-3 or TRBV12-4 and TRBJ2-7; the D is unclear. Trimming pared 6 bases from V and 4 bases from J, leaving 16 bases between. The CDR3 extends over 14 amino acids. CDR3 sequence: CASSPTPGRYEQYF. For the CDR3, the DNA is TGTGCCAGCAGCCCTACCCCCGGGCGTTACGAGCAGTACTTC.

This clonotype appeared many times. The chain combines TRBV18 with TRBJ1-3, with 7 nucleotides matching TRBD1. Germline-derived CDR1 and CDR2 are KGHSH and LQKENI. V shed 3 bases, J shed 4 bases, and the junction held 3 bases outside the gene matches. This CDR3 has 14 residues. The CDR3 DNA sequence: TGTGCCAGCTCACCCGGGACAGAGGGAAACACCATATATTTT. Protein sequence: CASSPGTEGNTIYF.

In this sample, this clonotype turned up many times. CDR3 residues: CASSSAGVRAYEQYF. As DNA, the CDR3 is TGCGCCAGCAGCTCGGCTGGGGTGAGAGCCTACGAGCAGTACTTC. The chain recombines TRBV5-1 with TRBJ2-7, with D hard to call. Trimming took 3 bases from V and 2 from J, leaving 15 bases between them. Germline CDR1 reads SGHRS; CDR2 reads YFSETQ. The CDR3 is 15 residues long.

This clonotype was observed many times. V usage is TRBV28 and J usage is TRBJ2-1, with 14 positions matching TRBD2. This CDR3 spans 17 amino acids. J lost 8 bases, V lost 3 bases, and 9 bases had no gene match. Germline values: CDR1 MDHEN, CDR2 SYDVKM. CDR3 amino acids: CASSFLGRLAGGDEQFF. The CDR3 DNA is TGTGCCAGCAGTTTTTTGGGGAGACTAGCGGGAGGGGATGAGCAGTTCTTC.

The chain uses TRBV24-1 and TRBJ2-1; TRBD1 aligns across 8 bases. V lost 0 bases and J lost 6; bases outside the gene matches: 9. Per germline, CDR1 KGHDR and CDR2 SFDVKD. The CDR3 runs to 17 residues. The CDR3 reads CATSDLRRGQGGNEQFF. The CDR3 DNA reads TGTGCCACCAGTGATTTGAGGAGAGGACAGGGCGGCAATGAGCAGTTCTTC.

This clonotype was picked up many times. The chain couples TRBV6-1 to TRBJ2-7; D may match TRBD1 or TRBD2 (5 bases each). The CDR3 has 13 residues. Germline V CDR1 and CDR2: MNHNS, SASEGT. V lost 6 bases to trimming and J lost 3 bases, with 12 bases between them. CDR3 sequence reads: CASSRDPLYEQYF. CDR3 nucleotides: TGTGCCAGCAGCCGGGACCCCCTCTACGAGCAGTACTTC.

This clonotype was counted ten times or more. Germline is not matched at one junction end, which may reflect a read error. This sequence joins TRBV11-1 and TRBJ2-5; TRBD1 matches 8 bases. Germline V gene data show CDR1 as SGHAT and CDR2 as FQDESV (reference sequence). The CDR3 has 16 residues. CDR3: CASSQRTGSYQETQHF. DNA of the CDR3: TGTGCCAGCAGCCAACGGACAGGGTCGTACCAAGAGACCCAGCACTTC.

This clonotype showed up just a few times. The rearrangement joins TRBV20-1 to TRBJ2-3; perhaps TRBD1 as D (5 bases). V was clipped by 3 bases and J by 0 bases, with 19 bases between them. Germline V gene sequence: CDR1 DFQATT, CDR2 SNEGSKA (reference sequence). The CDR3 has 17 amino acids. The CDR3 region has the DNA TGCAGTGCTAGTTACGACAGTGCCGAACCTAGCACAGATACGCAGTATTTT. This codes for CSASYDSAEPSTDTQYF.

This clonotype was detected ten times or more. The chain joins TRBV12-3 or TRBV12-4 to TRBJ2-7; D gene unclear. This CDR3 is 13 amino acids long. With 7 bases removed from V and 4 bases from J, the gap between germline ends came to 14 bases. CDR3 in DNA: TGTGCCAGCAATTCCGGAACCGAGTACGAGCAGTACTTC. Protein: CASNSGTEYEQYF.

This clonotype was picked up a small number of times. The chain has TRBV20-1 and TRBJ2-6, with D unclear. CDR3 size: 16 residues. V was pared by 0 bases and J by 0 bases, with 9 bases between. The germline V gene has CDR1 DFQATT and CDR2 SNEGSKA (reference sequence). CDR3 in DNA: TGCAGTGCTAGAGAGGGTCTTAGCTCTGGGGCCAACGTCCTGACTTTC. It encodes CSAREGLSSGANVLTF.

The V gene is TRBV6-2 or TRBV6-3, the J gene TRBJ2-1, with D unresolved. V was cut by 5 bases and J by 10 bases, with 15 bases left in between. CDR3 length: 13 residues. Germline CDR1 and CDR2: MNHEY and SVGEGT. The DNA of the CDR3 is TGTGCCAGCAGTGCGCGACGGGTTGGGGAGCAGTTCTTC. Translating it yields CASSARRVGEQFF.

This clonotype was recorded at least ten times. The CDR3 protein is CASSHLQGANVLTF. The CDR3 DNA reads as TGTGCCAGCAGTCACCTTCAGGGGGCCAACGTCCTGACTTTC. This chain connects TRBV28 to TRBJ2-6; D gene ambiguous. V gave up 5 bases and J gave up 4 bases, with 9 bases separating them. This CDR3 contains 14 residues. CDR1 and CDR2 (germline): MDHEN, SYDVKM.

This clonotype has a count of ten or more. The chain recombines TRBV27 with TRBJ1-5, with no clear D. The V gene lost 5 bases and the J gene lost 0 bases, with 11 bases spanning the gap. The germline CDR1 and CDR2 sequences are MNHEY and SMNVEV (reference sequence). This CDR3 is built from 15 residues. The CDR3, as DNA: TGTGCCAGCAGTGCCACCCGAAATAGCAATCAGCCCCAGCATTTT. It is translated as CASSATRNSNQPQHF.

The chain is built from TRBV20-1 and TRBJ2-3, with 8 bases fitting TRBD2. The germline CDR1 and CDR2 sequences are DFQATT and SNEGSKA (reference sequence). CDR3 length: 15 residues. V trimming: 4 bases; J trimming: 6 bases; junction bases outside the gene matches: 12. DNA of the CDR3: TGCAGTGCTACTGGACTAGCAGGAAGGGCGGATACGCAGTATTTT. This sequence encodes CSATGLAGRADTQYF.

The rearrangement joins TRBV18 to TRBJ2-7; no clear D gene. Trimming removed 2 bases at V and 2 bases at J, with 10 bases between. Germline values: CDR1 KGHSH, CDR2 LQKENI. The CDR3 runs 14 residues. Written as DNA, the CDR3 is TGTGCCAGCTCACCAAGTCCAGGTACCTACGAGCAGTACTTC. Its protein is CASSPSPGTYEQYF.

This clonotype has more than one count but fewer than ten. This chain connects TRBV9 to TRBJ1-4; TRBD1 is a possible D gene (5 bases). V was pared by 7 bases and J by 8 bases, with 12 bases between. The germline V gene encodes CDR1 SGDLS and CDR2 YYNGEE. This CDR3 has 12 amino acids. CDR3 DNA: TGTGCCAGCGGGGGATTAGGGGAAAAACTGTTTTTT. Protein sequence: CASGGLGEKLFF.

The V call is TRBV3-1, the J call TRBJ2-7, with 8 nucleotides matching TRBD1. The CDR3 has 15 residues. Germline CDR1 LGHDT, CDR2 YNNKEL (reference sequence). J gave up 2 bases and V 4 bases, and 7 bases lay outside the gene matches. The CDR3 nucleotides read TGTGCCAGCAGCCGAGCGACAGGGGAGACCTACGAGCAGTACTTC. This gives the protein CASSRATGETYEQYF.

This clonotype was counted at least ten times. The CDR3 bases are TGTGCCAGCAGCCCCGGGACGGAAGGACTGTTTTTT. Amino acid sequence: CASSPGTEGLFF. The chain carries TRBV27 and TRBJ1-4; the D gene is possibly TRBD1 (5 bases). This CDR3 region has 12 residues. Germline-derived CDR1 and CDR2 are MNHEY and SMNVEV (reference sequence). Trimming removed 6 bases at V and 13 bases at J, with 15 bases between.